This TCR beta chain was recovered during a study of shared clonotypes between healthy human individuals (dated by TCRdb to the early 2020s). Regarding the complete study: The cohort included three men and two women between 18 and 49 years of age. For each donor, three plates each were used for CD4 naive and CD4 memory, two plates were used for CD8 naive, and one plate was used for CD8 memory. To estimate repertoire size and how much clonotype sharing occurs between individuals, the study deeply sequenced the blood TCR repertoires of roughly 5 healthy adults. To increase sequencing depth and limit assay-specific biases, TCR repertoire library preparation and sequencing were carried out by different laboratories using diverse techniques. Between about 0.94 and 8.9 billion PBMCs per donor were obtained by leukapheresis.

What the authors observed across the whole study: Because the study included only a small number of donors, the genetic and exposure-history diversity represented was limited. Across four donors, roughly 5.4% of naive CD4, 3% to 4% of naive CD8, under 2.5% of memory CD4, and 0.3% to 0.45% of memory CD8 clonotypes were shared. Naive subsets generally had larger estimated clonotype richness than memory subsets did. Sampling was restricted to blood, and TCR repertoires in tissues likely differ from the TCR repertoires found in blood. Higher generation probabilities were observed for clonotypes shared by all four sorted-subset donors than for non-shared clonotypes. Even with the large sequencing depth, rarefaction of the sorted-subset datasets indicated that sequencing was incomplete. Pairwise subsampling indicated that sequencing depth was expected to affect the degree of clonotype sharing among donors.

CD8 naive samples were obtained by positive selection for CCR7 among CD45RO-negative cells, yielding a CD45RA+CCR7+ population from which TemRA cells were excluded. The donors were healthy, HIV-negative adults who had no recently reported acute infections or vaccinations. Every donor was a Caucasian adult living in Nashville, Tennessee, USA. Blood was collected by leukapheresis, and PBMCs were isolated by Ficoll-Histopaque density gradient centrifugation and then cryopreserved in liquid nitrogen vapor phase. Purity and quantity of every magnetically sorted T cell population were checked by analytical flow cytometry. Genomic DNA was isolated from every sorted fraction and measured by UV absorbance on a Nanodrop 2000c. Remarks on this clone: The antigen it recognizes is unknown. Nothing much larger sits one base from this clone, and base qualities are not available.

V loses 5 bases at its end and J loses 4 bases; junction bases beyond the gene matches: 8. In the germline V gene, CDR1 corresponds to MNHEY and CDR2 to SVGAGI. Measured from the cysteine to the phenylalanine, the CDR3 is 15 residues long. Only the CDR3 DNA stays, 45 bases, in frame from base 1. TCR CDR3 regions were amplified from genomic DNA by multiplex PCR using the deep immunoSEQ assay. Extracted genomic DNA from each cell subset was distributed evenly across all wells of several immunoSEQ 96-well plates, and each plate was treated as a replicate. For sorted subsets, each replicate PCR was loaded with 150 to 250 ng genomic DNA, equivalent to 25,000 to 30,000 T cell genomes. The purified libraries were quantified using a Qubit 3.0 fluorometer, sized with a Bioanalyzer 2100, and then quantified again using the KAPA Library Quantification kit. Every immunoSEQ 96-well plate was sequenced on a separate single-read 150-cycle Illumina NextSeq 550 flow cell. As for the original processing: The immunoSEQ output contained only junctional sequences without quality scores, so filtering could not match that applied to full-length reads. Sequences were annotated with PyIR, a Python wrapper for IgBLAST v1.9, using IMGT germline references to assign V/J genes and CDR3. Any read was removed if the V/J assignment was weak (E-value above 1e-6), the CDR3 was missing, or the read contained stop codons, out-of-frame junctions, or ambiguous translated residues. V3J clonotypes were defined as sequences sharing the same inferred V gene, J gene, and CDR3 amino acid sequence. To compute the percentage overlap between repertoires, the number of shared unique clonotypes was divided by the size of the smaller repertoire. Repertoire richness was assessed with RTK rarefaction, the Chao1 estimator, and Recon v2.1 estimates of unobserved clonotypes. OLGA was used to compute generation probabilities for all TCRbeta clonotypes that the gDNA method yielded from four donors. Held by TCRdb, this immuneACCESS table contains in-frame sequences only and omits some clones. Under half of the omission traces to an unresolved V gene where checked; the cause of the rest is unknown. D and trimming come from the DNA, and the V and J calls and clone size come from that table. This sample lists about 2,200,000 clones; about 93% were detected once. Around 1.7% of the sample lies in the top ten.

Material for sequencing was naive CD8+ T cells from PBMCs. The cell subset or site label, read with the paper, signifies: CD45RA+CCR7+. The V and J segments used are TRBV6-5 and TRBJ2-7; 10 bases in the middle match TRBD1. The receptor comes from a man aged 18 to 29 in good health. Some clones in this sample may be carry-over from other donors' samples. For the CDR3, the sequence is CASSPRTGGGYEQYF. The DNA is as follows: TGTGCCAGCAGTCCTCGGACAGGGGGGGGTTACGAGCAGTACTTC.